This is a list of T cell receptor beta chains from one sample in a study of OX40 agonist ivuxolimab in advanced cancers. Libraries were prepared by immunoSEQ multiplex PCR; TCRdb keeps only in-frame clonotypes and omits some of them. The table has 35,000 to 40,000 clones, about 84% seen once; the top ten hold 21%. This material consisted of CD4+ or CD8+ T cells sorted from blood, taken in a trial of the OX40 agonist ivuxolimab. The receptors were gathered from an adult with an advanced solid tumor such as melanoma, head and neck, liver or kidney cancer. The CDR3 runs from the conserved cysteine through the conserved F or W. D genes are given only for firm matches.

d_call,j_call,v_call,cdr3_nt,cdr3_aa
-,TRBJ2-1,TRBV21-1,-,CASSVGPGNEQFF
-,TRBJ2-5,TRBV5-6,TGTGCCAGCAGCTTGCGGACAGGAGGGAAAGAGACCCAGTACTTC,CASSLRTGGKETQYF
-,TRBJ1-2,TRBV7-9,TGTGCCAGCAGCTTAGAGATTGCGTTGGGCTACACCTTC,CASSLEIALGYTF
-,TRBJ2-1,TRBV9,TGTGCCAGCAGCGCCGGGGTATACAATGAGCAGTTCTTC,CASSAGVYNEQFF
-,TRBJ2-7,TRBV4-1,TGCGCCAGCAGCCAAGTTTTTCCCAGGCGGGCCCGAATCTACGAGCAGTACTTC,CASSQVFPRRARIYEQYF
-,TRBJ2-3,TRBV7-3,TGTGCCAGCAGCTCGGAGGGGGGGCTTCAAAATACGCAGTATTTT,CASSSEGGLQNTQYF
-,TRBJ2-5,TRBV28,TGTGCCAGCAGTTCAACAGGGCTCCAAGAGACCCAGTACTTC,CASSSTGLQETQYF
-,TRBJ2-3,TRBV29-1,TGCAGCGTTGCCCAGGGAGCAGATACGCAGTATTTT,CSVAQGADTQYF
-,TRBJ2-7,TRBV28,TGTGCCAGCAGGGGGCGATGGGCGTTCTACGAGCAGTACTTC,CASRGRWAFYEQYF
-,TRBJ1-2,TRBV7-9,TGTGCCAGCAGGACCTCGCGCGGGCCGCCGGGCTATGGCTACACCTTC,CASRTSRGPPGYGYTF